The 21 T cell receptor beta chains listed next were all sequenced from one sample in a study of T cell changes during pregnancy in multiple sclerosis. This table comes from immunoSEQ multiplex PCR, and its TCRdb copy is limited to in-frame clones, with some not included. In the table there are roughly 100,000 clones, around 92% of which are singletons. This sample comprised peripheral blood, obtained after pregnancy. All receptors come from a female donor with multiple sclerosis, enrolled in a pregnancy study.

This clone appeared once. The genes are TRBV20-1 and TRBJ2-1, with D hard to call. Germline CDR1 and CDR2: DFQATT and SNEGSKA (reference sequence). With 1 base removed from V and 10 bases from J, the gap between germline ends came to 8 bases. CDR3 size: 11 residues. The CDR3 sequence: CSARGQTEQFF. The CDR3 region has the DNA TGCAGTGCTAGAGGCCAGACAGAGCAGTTCTTC.

The rearrangement links TRBV5-1 to TRBJ2-3, with D possibly matching TRBD2 (5 bases). Trimming shortened V by 0 bases and J by 6 bases, and 17 bases separated the two germline ends. Germline CDR1 SGHRS, CDR2 YFSETQ. This CDR3 is built from 16 residues. The CDR3 region has the DNA TGCGCCAGCAGCTTGGCCCTGGGAAGTATAGCGGATACGCAGTATTTT. This gives the protein CASSLALGSIADTQYF.

The DNA of the CDR3 is TGTGCCAGTAGTAAACGGGACAGCGCTTTAGAGCAGTACTTC. It translates to CASSKRDSALEQYF. The V and J genes are TRBV19 and TRBJ2-7, with 7 positions matching TRBD1. The CDR3 has 14 amino acids. Germline assignment: CDR1 LNHDA and CDR2 SQIVND (reference sequence). The trim removed 4 bases at V and 7 bases at J, leaving 10 bases unmatched.

The genes are TRBV6-1 and TRBJ2-3; 12 bases align to TRBD2. CDR1 and CDR2 from the germline V gene are MNHNS and SASEGT. This CDR3 is 15 amino acids long. V lost 4 bases to trimming and J lost 3 bases; unmatched junction nucleotides: 2. The CDR3 protein is CASSVTSGRTDTQYF. The DNA of the CDR3 is TGTGCCAGCAGTGTCACTAGCGGGAGGACAGATACGCAGTATTTT.

This chain joins TRBV29-1 and TRBJ2-1, with TRBD2 identical over 11 bases. The CDR3 is 14 amino acids. Germline-derived CDR1 and CDR2 are SQVTM and ANQGSEA. Unmatched junction bases numbered 5, after V lost 6 bases and J lost 4 bases. CDR3 region: CSVGTSGRYNEQFF. CDR3 sequence (DNA): TGCAGCGTAGGGACTAGCGGCCGATACAATGAGCAGTTCTTC.

The genes are TRBV4-2 and TRBJ2-1; 7 bases fit TRBD2. V shed 2 bases and J 8 bases; nucleotides not matched to a gene: 9. This CDR3 spans 15 amino acids. Germline V gives CDR1 LGHNA, CDR2 YNFKEQ. The CDR3 nucleotides are TGTGCCAGCAGCCAACCCCAGCGGGAAGGGGATGAGCAGTTCTTC. This translates into CASSQPQREGDEQFF.

The rearrangement joins TRBV6-6 to TRBJ2-3; a possible D gene is TRBD1 (5 bases). The V and J ends lost 9 bases and 0 bases respectively, with 13 bases between them. The germline V gene encodes CDR1 MNHNY and CDR2 SVGAGI (reference sequence). The CDR3 extends over 14 amino acids. The CDR3 DNA reads as TGTGCCAGTAGGGGCCCCACTAGCACAGATACGCAGTATTTT. Protein sequence: CASRGPTSTDTQYF.

This rearrangement joins TRBV19 to TRBJ1-5, with 8 bases matching TRBD1. Germline assignment: CDR1 LNHDA and CDR2 SQIVND (reference sequence). The CDR3 is made up of 18 amino acids. The V gene end was trimmed by 4 bases and the J gene end by 2 bases; junction bases not matched to a gene: 13. This CDR3 reads CASSTHIAGGAGNQPQHF. DNA for the CDR3: TGTGCCAGTAGTACCCACATCGCAGGGGGCGCGGGCAATCAGCCCCAGCATTTT. Variable domain in full (rest from reference TRBV19 and TRBJ1-5): DGGITQSPKYLFRKEGQNVTLSCEQNLNHDAMYWYRQDPGQGLRLIYYSQIVNDFQKGDIAEGYSVSREKKESFPLTVTSAQKNPTAFYLCASSTHIAGGAGNQPQHFGDGTRLSIL.

This clone has only a few counts. The CDR3: CASSLGGGNYGYTF. The CDR3 DNA follows: TGTGCCAGCAGCTTAGGGGGGGGTAACTATGGCTACACCTTC. The chain joins TRBV7-9 to TRBJ1-2; a weak D match, TRBD1 (5 bases). Germline CDR1 reads SEHNR; CDR2 reads FQNEAQ (reference sequence). The CDR3 is made up of 14 amino acids. With 1 base removed from V and 1 base from J, the gap between germline ends came to 7 bases.

V and J are TRBV5-4 and TRBJ2-1, with 8 bases fitting TRBD1. The CDR3 length is 14 residues. CDR1 and CDR2 from the germline V gene are SGHNT and YYREEE (reference sequence). Trimming removed 3 bases from V and 4 bases from J; junction bases left unmatched: 3. CDR3 coding DNA: TGTGCCAGCAGCTCAGGGGGCTTATACAATGAGCAGTTCTTC. It codes for CASSSGGLYNEQFF.

V gene TRBV19 combines with J gene TRBJ1-2, with a tentative D call TRBD1 (6 bases). This CDR3 has 13 amino acids. Trimming removed 9 bases at V and 1 base at J, with 12 bases between. Germline lookup yields CDR1 LNHDA and CDR2 SQIVND (reference sequence). CDR3 sequence reads: CASRQANNYGYTF. In DNA form, the CDR3 reads TGTGCCAGCAGACAGGCGAATAACTATGGCTACACCTTC.

The rearrangement uses TRBV5-1 and TRBJ2-5; a possible D gene is TRBD2 (6 bases). V lost 4 bases, J lost 3 bases, and 13 bases lay in between. Germline CDR1 and CDR2: SGHRS and YFSETQ. There are 14 residues in the CDR3. CDR3 loop: CASSPGLEEETQYF. The CDR3 DNA reads as TGCGCCAGCAGCCCGGGACTTGAGGAAGAGACCCAGTACTTC.

The chain carries TRBV4-2 and TRBJ1-2, with a tentative D call TRBD1 (5 bases). V gave up 1 base and J gave up 6 bases, with 9 bases separating them. CDR1 LGHNA and CDR2 YNFKEQ come from the germline V gene. The CDR3 is made up of 13 amino acids. CDR3 sequence reads: CASSQVRVDGYTF. CDR3 nucleotides: TGTGCCAGCAGCCAAGTCAGGGTGGATGGCTACACCTTC.

The chain employs TRBV19 and TRBJ1-2; 7 bases align to TRBD1. Germline CDR1 and CDR2: LNHDA and SQIVND (reference sequence). The CDR3 contains 13 residues. Trimming removed 7 bases from V and 8 bases from J; junction bases left unmatched: 10. Here the CDR3 DNA reads TGTGCCAGTACCCAAAGACAGGGCGACGGCTACACCTTC. Encoded protein: CASTQRQGDGYTF.

The chain couples TRBV19 to TRBJ1-2, with 7 bases aligning to TRBD1. In germline, CDR1 is LNHDA, CDR2 SQIVND (reference sequence). The CDR3 spans 12 residues. V trimming: 5 bases; J trimming: 4 bases; junction bases outside the gene matches: 1. The CDR3 reads CASSRQGYGYTF. The CDR3, as DNA: TGTGCCAGTAGTCGACAGGGCTATGGCTACACCTTC.

This sequence joins TRBV5-5 and TRBJ2-1; 8 bases map to TRBD1. CDR3 length: 16 amino acids. Trimming took 0 bases from V and 9 from J; bases not matched to a gene: 11. CDR1 and CDR2 (germline): SGHKS, YYEKEE (reference sequence). In DNA, the CDR3 is TGTGCCAGCAGCTTGGTAAGGACAGGGTCGGCCGGTGAGCAGTTCTTC. It translates to CASSLVRTGSAGEQFF.

The rearrangement links TRBV14 to TRBJ1-1, with D tentatively TRBD1 (5 bases). Trimming left V 0 bases short and J 4 bases short, with 9 bases between. The CDR3 length is 14 residues. The V gene's germline CDR1 is SGHDN and CDR2 FVKESK. The DNA for the CDR3 is TGTGCCAGCAGCCAAGAACGGCAGGGCACTGAAGCTTTCTTT. This gives the protein CASSQERQGTEAFF.

The genes are TRBV30 and TRBJ1-6; TRBD1 agrees at 8 bases. After removal of 1 base from V and 8 bases from J, the junction contained 7 bases not matched to a gene. Germline loops: CDR1 GTSNPN, CDR2 SVGIG (reference sequence). This CDR3 has 15 amino acids. The chain's CDR3 is CAWSAGQGAYSPLHF. The CDR3 DNA follows: TGTGCCTGGAGTGCTGGACAGGGCGCGTATTCACCCCTCCACTTT. The whole variable domain, filled in from reference TRBV30 and TRBJ1-6, reads SQTIHQWPATLVQPVGSPLSLECTVEGTSNPNLYWYRQAAGRGLQLLFYSVGIGQISSEVPQNLSASRPQDRQFILSSKKLLLSDSGFYLCAWSAGQGAYSPLHFGNGTRLTVT.

The rearrangement joins TRBV5-4 to TRBJ1-5; D might be TRBD1 (5 bases). The CDR3 runs 11 residues. Trimming removed 10 bases from V and 5 bases from J, with 10 bases in between. Germline V gene lookup returns CDR1 SGHNT and CDR2 YYREEE (reference sequence). The CDR3 DNA reads TGTGCCGGACAAGGAGATCAGCCCCAGCATTTT. Encoded protein: CAGQGDQPQHF.

The genes are TRBV7-7 and TRBJ2-2; possible D gene TRBD1, 6 bases. The V and J ends lost 1 base and 5 bases respectively, with 11 bases between them. The CDR3 is made up of 15 amino acids. The germline V gene encodes CDR1 SSHAT and CDR2 FNYEAQ (reference sequence). In DNA, the CDR3 is TGTGCCAGCAGCTTAGACAGAGGGGGTACCGGGGAGCTGTTTTTT. It codes for CASSLDRGGTGELFF.

V and J are TRBV20-1 and TRBJ2-5; D is ambiguous. The CDR3 is made up of 11 amino acids. The germline CDR1 and CDR2 sequences are DFQATT and SNEGSKA (reference sequence). Trimming cost V 5 bases and J 3 bases, with 7 bases left between them. CDR3: CSAETKETQYF. CDR3 DNA: TGCAGTGCTGAGACAAAAGAGACCCAGTACTTC.